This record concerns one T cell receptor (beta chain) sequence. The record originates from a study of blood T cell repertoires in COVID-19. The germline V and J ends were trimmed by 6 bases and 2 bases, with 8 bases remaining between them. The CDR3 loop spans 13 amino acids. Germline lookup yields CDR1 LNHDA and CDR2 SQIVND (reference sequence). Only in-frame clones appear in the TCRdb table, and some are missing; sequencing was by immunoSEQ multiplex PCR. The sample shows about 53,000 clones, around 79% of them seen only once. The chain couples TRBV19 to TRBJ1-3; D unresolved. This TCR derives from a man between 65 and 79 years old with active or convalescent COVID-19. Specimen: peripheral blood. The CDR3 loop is CASRSAAGNTIYF. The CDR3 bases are TGTGCCAGTAGAAGCGCGGCTGGAAACACCATATATTTT.